These 6 T cell receptor beta chains originate from one sample sequenced in a study of T cell repertoires in aging, cancer and after chemotherapy. The template was genomic DNA from peripheral blood, not RNA. A mixed TRB-A/B primer pool amplified rearranged TRB by multiplex touch-down PCR. One entry per CDR3 protein, called by TCRdb with MiXCR from the multiplex PCR reads. Among a few hundred distinct CDR3 sequences, about 30% were seen once, and the ten largest hold around 43%. The sample consisted of blood. The receptors here all came from a human donor in good health.

This clonotype is categorized as hyperexpanded. This chain links TRBV6-4 with TRBJ2-1; TRBD1 matches at 7 bases. The CDR3 spans 15 residues. CDR1 and CDR2 (germline): MRHNA, SNTAGT. The V gene end was trimmed by 3 bases and the J gene end by 0 bases; junction bases not matched to a gene: 2. CDR3 sequence reads: CASSDAGGSYNEQFF. The CDR3 nucleotides are TGTGCCAGCAGTGATGCAGGGGGCTCCTACAATGAGCAGTTCTTC.

Only one count was recorded for this clonotype. The chain is built from TRBV11-1 and TRBJ2-1; D unclear. CDR1 is SGHAT and CDR2 is FQDESV in the germline V gene (reference sequence). The length of the CDR3 is 15 residues. Trimming stripped 1 base from V and 7 bases from J, with 14 bases between. In nucleotides, the CDR3 is TGTGCCAGCAGCTTAGTTTCGAGTGTGCTTAATGAGCAGTTCTTC. This translates into CASSLVSSVLNEQFF.

This rearrangement joins TRBV24-1 to TRBJ2-5, with TRBD2 matching over 8 bases. Looked up from germline, CDR1 is KGHDR and CDR2 is SFDVKD. With V trimmed by 8 bases and J by 2 bases, 3 bases remained unmatched. The CDR3 contains 13 residues. DNA for the CDR3: TGTGCCACCATGGCTAGCGGGCAAGAGACCCAGTACTTC. Its translation: CATMASGQETQYF.

In its sample, this clonotype is medium-sized. The chain joins TRBV11-2 to TRBJ2-7; 8 bases fit TRBD2. There are 15 residues in the CDR3. V gave up 2 bases and J gave up 2 bases; unmatched junction bases: 5. The V gene's germline CDR1 is SGHAT and CDR2 FQNNGV. The CDR3 here is CASSLMAGGPYEQYF. In DNA, the CDR3 is TGTGCCAGCAGCTTAATGGCGGGAGGACCCTACGAGCAGTACTTC.

By share, this clonotype counts as large. The chain combines TRBV19 with TRBJ1-5; D remains unclear. This CDR3 is built from 14 residues. Germline V gene data show CDR1 as LNHDA and CDR2 as SQIVND (reference sequence). The V end lost 2 bases, the J end lost 3 bases, and 8 bases lay between the germline ends. DNA of the CDR3: TGTGCCAGTAGTATACAGGAGTTCAATCAGCCCCAGCATTTT. This sequence encodes CASSIQEFNQPQHF.

In its sample, this clonotype is large. This sequence joins TRBV20-1 and TRBJ2-6; tentative D call: TRBD2 (5 bases). V lost 6 bases, J lost 0 bases, and 21 bases lay in between. This CDR3 contains 18 residues. Germline CDR1 and CDR2: DFQATT and SNEGSKA (reference sequence). CDR3 protein: CSATETGESFSGANVLTF. Written as DNA, the CDR3 is TGCAGTGCCACGGAAACCGGGGAAAGCTTCTCTGGGGCCAACGTCCTGACTTTC.